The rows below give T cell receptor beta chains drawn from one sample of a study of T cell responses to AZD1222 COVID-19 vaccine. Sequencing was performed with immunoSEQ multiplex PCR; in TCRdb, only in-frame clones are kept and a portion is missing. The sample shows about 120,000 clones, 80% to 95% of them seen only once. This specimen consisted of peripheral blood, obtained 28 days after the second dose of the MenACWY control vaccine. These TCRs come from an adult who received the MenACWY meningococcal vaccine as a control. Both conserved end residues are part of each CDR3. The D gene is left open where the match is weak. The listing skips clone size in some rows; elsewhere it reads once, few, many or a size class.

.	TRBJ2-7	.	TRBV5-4	CASSLGAGSYEQYF	TGTGCCAGCAGCTTGGGCGCGGGCTCCTACGAGCAGTACTTC
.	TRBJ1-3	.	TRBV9	CASSVDISSGNTIYF	TGTGCCAGCAGCGTAGATATAAGCTCTGGAAACACCATATATTTT
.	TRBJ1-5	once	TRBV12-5	CASGLQTVWQPQHF	TGTGCTAGTGGTTTGCAGACGGTCTGGCAGCCCCAGCATTTT
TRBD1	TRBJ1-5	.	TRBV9	CASSAGQGASQPQHF	TGTGCCAGCAGCGCGGGACAGGGGGCAAGTCAGCCCCAGCATTTT
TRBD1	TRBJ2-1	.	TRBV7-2	CASSFWDRPYNEQFF	TGTGCCAGCAGCTTTTGGGACAGACCATACAATGAGCAGTTCTTC
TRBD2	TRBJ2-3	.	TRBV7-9	CASSLGLAGVGTDTQYF	TGTGCCAGCAGCTTAGGACTAGCGGGAGTCGGCACAGATACGCAGTATTTT
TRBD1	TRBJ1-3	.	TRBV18	CASSPGQGAGNTIYF	TGTGCCAGCTCACCCGGACAGGGCGCTGGAAACACCATATATTTT
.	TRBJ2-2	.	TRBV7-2	CASSFTSTGELFF	TGTGCCAGCAGCTTTACTAGCACCGGGGAGCTGTTTTTT
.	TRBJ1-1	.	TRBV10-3	CAIRAPSKNTEAFF	TGTGCCATCAGGGCCCCGAGTAAGAACACTGAAGCTTTCTTT
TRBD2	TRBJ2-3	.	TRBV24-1	CATSGRGSTDTQYF	TGTGCCACCAGTGGGCGGGGGAGCACAGATACGCAGTATTTT
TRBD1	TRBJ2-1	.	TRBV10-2	CASSDWTGVYNEQFF	TGCGCCAGCAGTGATTGGACAGGGGTATACAATGAGCAGTTCTTC
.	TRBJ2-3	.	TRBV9	CASSAPSTDTQYF	TGTGCCAGCAGCGCCCCTAGCACAGATACGCAGTATTTT
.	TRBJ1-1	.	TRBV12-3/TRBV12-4	CASSLVHSEAFF	TGTGCCAGCAGTTTAGTACACTCTGAAGCTTTCTTT
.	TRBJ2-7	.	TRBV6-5	CASSGNEKGQYF	TGTGCCAGCAGCGGGAATGAAAAGGGGCAGTACTTC
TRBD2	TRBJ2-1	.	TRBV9	CASTSGRAGEQFF	TGTGCCAGTACTAGCGGGAGGGCCGGTGAGCAGTTCTTC
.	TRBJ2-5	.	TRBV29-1	CSVEGRTQPETQYF	TGCAGCGTTGAAGGCCGGACTCAGCCGGAGACCCAGTACTTC
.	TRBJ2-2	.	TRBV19	CASRKPTGELFF	TGTGCCAGTAGGAAACCCACCGGGGAGCTGTTTTTT
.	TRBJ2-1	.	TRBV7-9	CASSFQGWGEQFF	TGTGCCAGCAGCTTCCAGGGCTGGGGTGAGCAGTTCTTC
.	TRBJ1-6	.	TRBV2	CASEKNSLDNSPLHF	TGTGCCAGCGAAAAGAATTCTCTCGACAATTCACCCCTCCACTTT
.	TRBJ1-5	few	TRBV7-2	CASSSPRDPLHQPQHF	TGTGCCAGCAGCTCCCCCCGGGATCCACTCCATCAGCCCCAGCATTTT
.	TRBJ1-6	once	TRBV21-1	CASSKVDQGGGSPLHF	TGTGCCAGCAGCAAAGTCGATCAAGGGGGCGGATCACCCCTCCACTTT
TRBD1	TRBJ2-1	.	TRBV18	CASSISGGNEQFF	TGTGCCAGCTCAATATCAGGGGGCAATGAGCAGTTCTTC
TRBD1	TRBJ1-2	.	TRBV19	CASGAGGADGYTF	TGTGCCAGTGGGGCAGGGGGCGCGGATGGCTACACCTTC
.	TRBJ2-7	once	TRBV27	CASSFGREWEEQYF	TGTGCCAGCAGTTTCGGCAGGGAATGGGAAGAGCAGTACTTC
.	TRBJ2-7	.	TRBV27	CATREDPTSYEQYF	TGTGCCACGAGGGAGGACCCGACCTCCTACGAGCAGTACTTC
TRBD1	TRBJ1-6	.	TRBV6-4	CASGQTGGTNSPLHF	TGTGCCAGCGGACAAACAGGGGGCACAAATTCACCCCTCCACTTT
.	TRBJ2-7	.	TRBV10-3	CAISAGPTRYEQYF	TGTGCCATCAGTGCGGGACCCACCCGTTACGAGCAGTACTTC
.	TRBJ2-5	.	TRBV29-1	CSVVGAGEETQYF	TGCAGCGTTGTGGGGGCCGGGGAAGAGACCCAGTACTTC
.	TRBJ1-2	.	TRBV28	CASSRTGPRGYTF	TGTGCCAGCAGTAGAACAGGGCCACGGGGCTACACCTTC
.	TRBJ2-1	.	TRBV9	CASSRSQLTYNEQFF	TGTGCCAGCTCCCGATCACAACTTACCTACAATGAGCAGTTCTTC
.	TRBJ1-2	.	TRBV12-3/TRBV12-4	CASTLKGGAGYTF	TGTGCCAGCACCCTTAAGGGAGGGGCCGGCTACACCTTC
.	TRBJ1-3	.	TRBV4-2	CASSSISSGNTIYF	TGTGCCAGCAGCTCGATAAGCTCTGGAAACACCATATATTTT
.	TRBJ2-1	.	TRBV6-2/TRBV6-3	CASSYSVGALPYNEQFF	TGTGCCAGCAGTTACTCGGTGGGGGCCCTCCCCTACAATGAGCAGTTCTTC
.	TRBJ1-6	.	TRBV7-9	CASSLTNTYSPLHF	TGTGCCAGCAGCTTAACGAACACTTATTCACCCCTCCACTTT
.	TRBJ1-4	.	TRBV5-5	CASSLGKYEKLFF	TGTGCCAGCAGCCTCGGAAAGTATGAAAAACTGTTTTTT
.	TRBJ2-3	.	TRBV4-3	CASSQGDVSTDTQYF	TGCGCCAGCAGCCAGGGGGATGTTAGCACAGATACGCAGTATTTT
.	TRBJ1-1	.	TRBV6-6	CASSYRADMNTEAFF	TGTGCCAGCAGTTACCGTGCAGACATGAACACTGAAGCTTTCTTT
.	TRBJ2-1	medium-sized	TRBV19	CASNAGSDYNEQFF	TGTGCCAGTAACGCGGGATCAGACTACAATGAGCAGTTCTTC
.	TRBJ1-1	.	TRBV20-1	CSARDALAFF	TGCAGTGCTAGAGATGCCCTAGCTTTCTTT
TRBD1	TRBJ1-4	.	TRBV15	CATSRAGTGDREKLFF	TGTGCCACCAGCAGGGCTGGGACAGGGGACCGGGAAAAACTGTTTTTT
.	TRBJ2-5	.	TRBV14	CASSQDEGPSWAQYF	TGTGCCAGCAGCCAAGATGAGGGGCCTAGCTGGGCCCAGTACTTC
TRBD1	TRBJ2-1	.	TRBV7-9	CASRKSIGRTGAHNEQFF	TGTGCCAGCAGAAAATCTATTGGGAGGACAGGGGCGCACAATGAGCAGTTCTTC
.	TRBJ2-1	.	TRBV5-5	CASSLPQGNEQFF	TGTGCCAGCAGCTTGCCTCAGGGAAATGAGCAGTTCTTC
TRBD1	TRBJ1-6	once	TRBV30	CAWSTWTGSGDSPLHF	TGTGCCTGGAGTACGTGGACAGGGTCTGGGGATTCACCCCTCCACTTT